This TCR beta chain came from a study of blood T cell repertoires in COVID-19. The wider study: Sites across the United States, Italy and Spain contributed samples from acute and convalescent COVID-19. PBMCs, B-cell-depleted T cells, or T cells were the source of the cDNA or gDNA that made up the material.

Original processing methods: Estimates of nucleated cell counts were drawn from the amplification of reference gene primers. The protocol was immunoSEQ multiplex PCR, while the TCRdb copy is restricted to in-frame clones and leaves out a portion. That table gives V, J and clone size, and the DNA gave D and trimming. The sample consists of roughly 49,000 clones, more than 65% of them appearing once. This CDR3 has 14 residues. Trimming pared 4 bases from V and 2 bases from J, leaving 12 bases between. The germline CDR1 and CDR2 sequences are MNHEY and SVGAGI. This clone was recorded a few times. The V gene is TRBV6-5, the J gene TRBJ2-7, with D possibly being TRBD2 (6 bases). The TCR sequence derives from a woman aged 70-85 years with acute or convalescent COVID-19. The sequenced sample was peripheral blood. CDR3 coding DNA: TGTGCCAGCAGTTCTGCGGGACGGACCTACGAGCAGTACTTC. Protein product: CASSSAGRTYEQYF.